The rows below give T cell receptor beta chains drawn from one sample of a study of blood T cell repertoires in COVID-19. Profiling relied on immunoSEQ multiplex PCR, and the TCRdb table lists in-frame clones only, not all of them. The repertoire has around 340,000 clones, about 86% of them found once; the top ten carry roughly 7.1%. Sequencing was carried out using peripheral blood. Receptor source: a woman between 55 and 75 years old with COVID-19, enrolled during active disease. Both conserved end residues are part of each CDR3. The D gene is left open where the match is weak. The size of a clone is reported for some rows only, either as once, few or many, or as a class for expanded clones.

clone_size	d_call	v_call	j_call	cdr3_nt	cdr3_aa
.	TRBD1	TRBV25-1	TRBJ2-7	TGTGCCAGCAGTGCAACAGGGGGCCCCTACGAGCAGTACTTC	CASSATGGPYEQYF
once	TRBD2	TRBV7-6	TRBJ2-4	TGTGCCAGCAGCTTACGGCGGGGGGAGGATGGCAAAAACATTCAGTACTTC	CASSLRRGEDGKNIQYF
once	.	TRBV18	TRBJ2-3	TGTGCCAGCTCCAACCTTATAGGGGTCGGCACAGATACGCAGTATTTT	CASSNLIGVGTDTQYF
once	.	TRBV28	TRBJ2-7	TGTGCCAGCAGACCCGACAGCTACGAGCAGTACTTC	CASRPDSYEQYF
.	.	TRBV5-4	TRBJ2-6	TGTGCCAGCAGCCCGACAGGACAGTTATCTGGGGCCAACGTCCTGACTTTC	CASSPTGQLSGANVLTF
.	TRBD1	TRBV11-2	TRBJ2-6	TGTGCCAGCAGCTCGGCCGGGACAGGGGGCTCTGGGGCCAACGTCCTGACTTTC	CASSSAGTGGSGANVLTF
.	.	TRBV6-5	TRBJ2-2	TGTGCCAGCAGGGGGGGAGACGCGAACACCGGGGAGCTGTTTTTT	CASRGGDANTGELFF
.	.	TRBV6-2/TRBV6-3	TRBJ1-2	TGTGCCAGCAGCCCTACAGGGTCAAGAGGCTACACCTTC	CASSPTGSRGYTF
.	.	TRBV18	TRBJ2-1	TGTGCCAGCTCACCACAGGGGTCTATCACCTACAATGAGCAGTTCTTC	CASSPQGSITYNEQFF
.	TRBD2	TRBV7-3	TRBJ2-3	TGTGCCAGCAGCTTTGCGGGGGGGGCCACAGATACGCAGTATTTT	CASSFAGGATDTQYF
.	TRBD2	TRBV5-6	TRBJ2-1	TGTGCCAGCAGCCCACCGGGACTAGCGAATTACAATGAGCAGTTCTTC	CASSPPGLANYNEQFF
.	.	TRBV28	TRBJ2-7	TGTGCCAGCAGTTTATGGCAGGGCTCCTACGAGCAGTACTTC	CASSLWQGSYEQYF
.	TRBD1	TRBV3-1/TRBV3-2	TRBJ1-6	TGTGCCAGCAGCCCGGGACAGGGAGGTCATTCACCCCTCCACTTT	CASSPGQGGHSPLHF
.	TRBD1	TRBV7-2	TRBJ1-2	TGTGCCAGCAGCTTAGGGGCAGGGGGCTTTGCTGGCTACACCTTC	CASSLGAGGFAGYTF
.	TRBD2	TRBV18	TRBJ2-5	TGTGCCAGCTCACCACCTGCGGGGGGAGAGACCCAGTACTTC	CASSPPAGGETQYF
once	.	TRBV15	TRBJ2-3	TGTGCCACCACATACAGGGCCTTCACAGATACGCAGTATTTT	CATTYRAFTDTQYF
.	.	TRBV2	TRBJ1-3	TGTGCCAGCACCGGGGGGGCGTCTGGAAACACCATATATTTT	CASTGGASGNTIYF
.	.	TRBV7-8	TRBJ2-3	TGTGCCAGCAGCTTAGTGGACAGATTGGATACGCAGTATTTT	CASSLVDRLDTQYF
.	.	TRBV18	TRBJ2-7	TGTGCCAGCTCACCACCGCCGCAGGGCTCCTACGAGCAGTACTTC	CASSPPPQGSYEQYF
.	TRBD2	TRBV30	TRBJ2-5	TGTGCCTTAAGCGGGGGGTCATCGGGAGAGACCCAGTACTTC	CALSGGSSGETQYF
once	.	TRBV7-9	TRBJ1-6	TGTGCCAGCAGCTTAGATCCGAGGAGAAGAGATTCACCCCTCCACTTT	CASSLDPRRRDSPLHF
.	.	TRBV18	TRBJ1-3	TGTGCCAGCTCACCAACCATCGCGCGTGGGCAAACAATATTATCTGGAAACACCATATATTTT	CASSPTIARGQTILSGNTIYF
.	.	TRBV2	TRBJ2-3	TGTGCCAGCAGTGAAGCGCTTCCGCGGGGATTTTACACAGATACGCAGTATTTT	CASSEALPRGFYTDTQYF
.	TRBD1	TRBV14	TRBJ1-3	TGTGCCAGCAGCCAACTAACAGGGGGCGGAAACACCATATATTTT	CASSQLTGGGNTIYF
.	.	TRBV29-1	TRBJ2-3	TGCAGCGTACAGGGGCCGGGGGGCACAGATACGCAGTATTTT	CSVQGPGGTDTQYF
.	TRBD2	TRBV5-1	TRBJ2-3	TGCGCCAGCAGCGGTAGCGGGGGGGCCGGAGATACGCAGTATTTT	CASSGSGGAGDTQYF
few	.	TRBV5-1	TRBJ2-5	TGCGCCAGCAGCTCTTTTCTAACACAGGGTGGGAGAGAGACCCAGTACTTC	CASSSFLTQGGRETQYF
.	TRBD1	TRBV6-5	TRBJ1-3	TGTGCCAGCAGTTCCCGGACAGGGCAGGGAGGAAACACCATATATTTT	CASSSRTGQGGNTIYF
few	.	TRBV11-2	TRBJ2-3	TGTGCCAGCAGCTCGTGGGGGCAGACTAGCACAGATACGCAGTATTTT	CASSSWGQTSTDTQYF
.	.	TRBV5-1	TRBJ1-2	TGCGCCAGCAGCCCCGGACAATTTGGCTACACCTTC	CASSPGQFGYTF
.	.	TRBV6-6	TRBJ1-1	TGTGCCAGCACCCGACAGAACATGAACACTGAAGCTTTCTTT	CASTRQNMNTEAFF
.	.	TRBV11-2	TRBJ1-6	TGTGCCAGCAGCTTAGGACTTGCCCTTTCACCCCTCCACTTT	CASSLGLALSPLHF
.	.	TRBV19	TRBJ1-3	TGTGCCAGTATCTCCCACCGGAACAGTGGAAACACCATATATTTT	CASISHRNSGNTIYF
.	TRBD2	TRBV5-1	TRBJ2-7	TGCGCCAGCAGCCCCCTCATTAGCGGGGGCTCCTACGAGCAGTACTTC	CASSPLISGGSYEQYF
.	.	TRBV7-2	TRBJ2-7	TGTGCCAGCAGCTCCTGGCGGCCGGACTCCTACGAGCAGTACTTC	CASSSWRPDSYEQYF
.	.	TRBV4-3	TRBJ2-5	TGCGCCAGCAGCCAAGGGGGGGGGCAGCAAGAGACCCAGTACTTC	CASSQGGGQQETQYF
.	.	TRBV6-2/TRBV6-3	TRBJ1-5	TGTGCCAGCAGTTACGGAGGGAGTAGGAATCAGCCCCAGCATTTT	CASSYGGSRNQPQHF
once	.	TRBV2	TRBJ1-1	TGTGCCAGCAGTAGAGAAGGGGGCACTGAAGCTTTCTTT	CASSREGGTEAFF
.	.	TRBV7-3	TRBJ1-6	TGTGCCAGCAGCTTGGGTAACAGCTCACCCCTCCACTTT	CASSLGNSSPLHF
.	.	TRBV6-1	TRBJ2-7	TGTGCCAGCAGTGAACAGGATCGTACAACCTACGAGCAGTACTTC	CASSEQDRTTYEQYF
.	TRBD2	TRBV10-3	TRBJ2-1	TGTGCCATCAGTGCGACTAGCGGGGCTTTCTACAATGAGCAGTTCTTC	CAISATSGAFYNEQFF
.	.	TRBV11-1	TRBJ1-2	TGTGCCAGCAGCTACAGTAATTCTAACTATGGCTACACCTTC	CASSYSNSNYGYTF
.	TRBD1	TRBV6-1	TRBJ1-2	TGTGCCAGCAGTGAGACAGGGTACTATGGCTACACCTTC	CASSETGYYGYTF
.	.	TRBV7-2	TRBJ2-6	TGTGCCAGCAGCTCCTCCGGGGTCTCTGGGGCCAACGTCCTGACTTTC	CASSSSGVSGANVLTF
.	.	TRBV30	TRBJ1-2	TGTGCCTGGACTTCCACTGGCTATGGCTACACCTTC	CAWTSTGYGYTF
.	TRBD1	TRBV29-1	TRBJ1-1	TGCAGCGTTGACCCAGGGGGCACTGAAGCTTTCTTT	CSVDPGGTEAFF
once	.	TRBV7-2	TRBJ2-7	TGTGCCAGCAGCTTAGACGGAGGAGTAACCTACGAGCAGTACTTC	CASSLDGGVTYEQYF
.	.	TRBV7-8	TRBJ2-3	TGTGCCAGCAGCTTAAGGCCAGGGGAGGGGGATACGCAGTATTTT	CASSLRPGEGDTQYF
once	.	TRBV7-9	TRBJ2-3	TGTGCCAGCCTCGGGGTTTTTAGCACAGATACGCAGTATTTT	CASLGVFSTDTQYF
.	TRBD2	TRBV4-2	TRBJ2-3	TGTGCCAGCCGCCTACGTCGGGAAGCGGGGGGCCTTTCCACAGATACGCAGTATTTT	CASRLRREAGGLSTDTQYF